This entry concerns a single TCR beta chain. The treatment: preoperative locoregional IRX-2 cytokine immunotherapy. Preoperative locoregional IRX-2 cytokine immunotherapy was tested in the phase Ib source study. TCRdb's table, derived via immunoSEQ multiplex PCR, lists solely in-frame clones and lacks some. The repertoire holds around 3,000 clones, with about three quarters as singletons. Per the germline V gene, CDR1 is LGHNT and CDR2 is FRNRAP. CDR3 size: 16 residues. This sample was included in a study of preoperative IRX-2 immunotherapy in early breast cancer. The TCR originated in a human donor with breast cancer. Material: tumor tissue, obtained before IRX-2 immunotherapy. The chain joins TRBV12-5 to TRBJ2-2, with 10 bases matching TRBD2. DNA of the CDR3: TGTGCCAGCACCATACCTAGCGGGAGTTTAATCGGGGAGCTGTTTTTT. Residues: CASTIPSGSLIGELFF. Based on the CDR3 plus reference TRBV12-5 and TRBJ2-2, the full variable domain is DARVTQTPRHKVTEMGQEVTMRCQPILGHNTVFWYRQTMMQGLELLAYFRNRAPLDDSGMPKDRFSAEMPDATLATLKIQPSEPRDSAVYFCASTIPSGSLIGELFFGEGSRLTVL.